This T cell receptor beta chain is drawn from a study of cytomegalovirus exposure and HLA in healthy donors. Whole-study context: There were approximately 81 million unique TCRs (from HLA-typed donors) in an early data release. General study findings and limits: An analysis done earlier found most TCR beta V segments productive about 87% or about 30% of the time. An analysis that came later showed most CMV-associated TCR beta chains appearing HLA-restricted.

This clone was found a few times. Its antigen is unknown. The PCR used 60 Vbeta and 13 Jbeta primers. Clones were read by immunoSEQ multiplex PCR, and TCRdb kept only the in-frame ones, dropping some. This sample has roughly 100,000 clones, with roughly 12% found just once. Germline CDR1 SGDLS, CDR2 YYNGEE. V was clipped by 0 bases and J by 0 bases, with 7 bases between them. The CDR3 covers 15 residues. The sample comprised PBMCs. The source of this sequence is a man aged 35-49 years in good health and CMV-seropositive. The chain combines TRBV9 with TRBJ2-1; D unresolved. The CDR3 loop is CASSVDPFSYNEQFF. The DNA for the CDR3 is TGTGCCAGCAGCGTAGATCCGTTCTCCTACAATGAGCAGTTCTTC.